Presented here are 17 T cell receptor beta chains from one specimen sequenced in a study of blood T cell repertoires in COVID-19. Clones were sequenced by immunoSEQ multiplex PCR, and TCRdb holds only the in-frame ones, with some missing. Of about 210,000 clones listed, approximately 87% are singletons. Source material: peripheral blood. All receptors come from a man between 60 and 70 years old who had recovered from COVID-19.

This chain joins TRBV6-2 or TRBV6-3 and TRBJ1-1, with D hard to call. The V gene lost 5 bases and the J gene lost 5 bases, with 12 bases spanning the gap. This CDR3 spans 13 amino acids. CDR1 MNHEY and CDR2 SVGEGT come from the germline V gene. CDR3 in amino acids: CASSDQRLTEAFF. The CDR3 region has the DNA TGTGCCAGCAGTGACCAGAGGTTGACTGAAGCTTTCTTT.

The V call is TRBV7-7, the J call TRBJ2-4; 9 positions agree with TRBD2. CDR1 is SSHAT and CDR2 is FNYEAQ in the germline V gene (reference sequence). With 7 bases clipped from V and 2 bases from J, the junction kept 18 bases outside the gene matches. CDR3 length equals 19 residues. CDR3 loop: CASTAEWAGGPGPKNIQYF. The DNA of the CDR3 is TGTGCCAGCACGGCAGAATGGGCGGGAGGGCCCGGCCCCAAAAACATTCAGTACTTC. Full variable domain (rest looked up from reference TRBV7-7 and TRBJ2-4): GAGVSQSPRYKVTKRGQDVTLRCDPISSHATLYWYQQALGQGPEFLTYFNYEAQPDKSGLPSDRFSAERPEGSISTLTIQRTEQRDSAMYRCASTAEWAGGPGPKNIQYFGAGTRLSVL.

Here the CDR3 DNA reads TGTGCCAGCAGCCTTAGGACAGGGGGCGCGGGAGAAAAACTGTTTTTT. Protein sequence: CASSLRTGGAGEKLFF. The rearrangement links TRBV3-1 (or the pseudogene TRBV3-2) to TRBJ1-4; 11 bases line up with TRBD1. This CDR3 has 16 residues. Germline CDR1 and CDR2: LGHDT and YNNKEL (reference sequence). Germline trimming cut 4 bases from V and 8 bases from J; bases unmatched to any gene: 9.

This clone was seen more than once but under ten times. J is TRBJ1-2 and V is TRBV6-5, with D tentatively TRBD1 (5 bases). The CDR3 consists of 14 residues. CDR1 and CDR2 from the germline V gene are MNHEY and SVGAGI. Trimming left V 5 bases short and J 1 base short, with 11 bases between. The CDR3 nucleotides are TGTGCCAGCAGTAAGACAGTTAGTAACTATGGCTACACCTTC. Translation: CASSKTVSNYGYTF.

The V gene is TRBV5-1, the J gene TRBJ1-5; no clear D. Germline CDR1 is SGHRS and CDR2 is YFSETQ. The CDR3 is made up of 13 amino acids. The germline V and J ends were trimmed by 4 bases and 3 bases, with 8 bases remaining between them. The CDR3 sequence: CASSVSINQPQHF. The CDR3 DNA sequence: TGCGCCAGCAGCGTTTCTATCAATCAGCCCCAGCATTTT.

This clone was observed once. This chain connects TRBV2 to TRBJ1-5; 9 nucleotides line up with TRBD1. Germline V gene lookup returns CDR1 SNHLY and CDR2 FYNNEI. The CDR3 extends over 14 amino acids. The ends lost 8 bases at V and 1 base at J; junction bases unmatched: 3. The CDR3 spells CASGTGGSNQPQHF. CDR3 nucleotides: TGTGCCAGCGGAACAGGGGGCAGCAATCAGCCCCAGCATTTT.

The chain couples TRBV9 to TRBJ2-7; TRBD2 matches at 7 bases. With V trimmed by 0 bases and J by 5 bases, 2 bases remained unmatched. Per the germline V gene, CDR1 is SGDLS and CDR2 is YYNGEE. This CDR3 contains 13 residues. CDR3: CASSVGLADEQYF. CDR3 coding DNA: TGTGCCAGCAGCGTAGGTCTAGCGGACGAGCAGTACTTC.

The rearrangement links TRBV19 to TRBJ1-1; 8 bases are a match to TRBD1. Germline V gives CDR1 LNHDA, CDR2 SQIVND (reference sequence). CDR3 size: 13 residues. Trimming cost V 6 bases and J 8 bases; bases outside gene matches: 8. CDR3 in DNA: TGTGCCAGTAGCACCGACAGGGGAGGAGAAGCTTTCTTT. Protein: CASSTDRGGEAFF.

The rearrangement links TRBV29-1 to TRBJ1-1; 7 nucleotides align to TRBD1. CDR3 length: 13 amino acids. The V segment lost 4 bases and the J segment 1 base; nucleotides outside the gene matches: 3. Germline assignment: CDR1 SQVTM and CDR2 ANQGSEA. The CDR3 sequence is CSVGEGANTEAFF. The CDR3 coding sequence is TGCAGCGTTGGTGAGGGGGCGAACACTGAAGCTTTCTTT.

The CDR3 coding sequence is TGTGCCAGCAGTTACACGAAGACAGGAGTGGAGACCCAGTACTTC. This encodes CASSYTKTGVETQYF. The chain is built from TRBV6-2 or TRBV6-3 and TRBJ2-5; the D gene is possibly TRBD1 (6 bases). The CDR3 runs 15 residues. Trimming removed 2 bases from V and 5 bases from J, with 15 bases in between. Germline V gene lookup returns CDR1 MNHEY and CDR2 SVGEGT.

The chain couples TRBV19 to TRBJ2-1; weak D call: TRBD1 (6 bases). CDR3 size: 14 residues. Germline V gives CDR1 LNHDA, CDR2 SQIVND (reference sequence). Trimming shortened V by 10 bases and J by 3 bases, and 16 bases separated the two germline ends. The CDR3 region has the DNA TGTGCCACAACCGGGACAAAGAACTACAATGAGCAGTTCTTC. Encoded protein: CATTGTKNYNEQFF.

The V gene is TRBV5-4, the J gene TRBJ2-1; 11 nucleotides align to TRBD2. CDR1 and CDR2 (germline): SGHNT, YYREEE (reference sequence). CDR3 length: 16 amino acids. The ends lost 4 bases at V and 7 bases at J; junction bases unmatched: 10. CDR3 sequence: CASSKELAGVGNEQFF. DNA of the CDR3: TGTGCCAGCAGCAAAGAACTAGCGGGGGTTGGTAATGAGCAGTTCTTC.

For the CDR3, the DNA is TGCGCCAGCAGTCGGGACAGGGCTTGTTCTTTCTTT. Its protein is CASSRDRACSFF. The genes are TRBV23-1 and TRBJ1-1; 9 nucleotides match TRBD1. TRBV23-1 is treated as an ORF (open reading frame) with a function not yet certain. The CDR3 sequence is 12 residues long. V trimming: 4 bases; J trimming: 12 bases; junction bases outside the gene matches: 6.

This clone was counted a single time. This rearrangement joins TRBV5-8 to TRBJ1-2; no clear D gene. V was cut by 4 bases and J by 4 bases, with 17 bases left in between. Germline V gene data show CDR1 as SGHTS and CDR2 as YDEGEE. The CDR3 consists of 15 residues. The CDR3 region has the DNA TGTGCCAGCAGCCCCCCCGGTGAGGAGGCCTATGGCTACACCTTC. Translating gives CASSPPGEEAYGYTF.

The chain recombines TRBV7-3 with TRBJ2-2, with 7 nucleotides matching TRBD1. Germline CDR1 and CDR2: SGHTA and FQGTGA. V shed 3 bases and J 0 bases; nucleotides not matched to a gene: 1. CDR3 length: 15 amino acids. CDR3 nucleotide sequence: TGTGCCAGCAGCTTGACAGGGTCGAACACCGGGGAGCTGTTTTTT. Translating it yields CASSLTGSNTGELFF.

J is TRBJ2-2 and V is TRBV7-9; D may be TRBD2 (6 bases). Trimming left V 5 bases short and J 6 bases short, with 10 bases between. The CDR3 runs 13 residues. Germline CDR1 is SEHNR and CDR2 is FQNEAQ (reference sequence). The CDR3 DNA reads as TGTGCCAGCAGCATGGGACTGGCCGGGGAGCTGTTTTTT. Its translation is CASSMGLAGELFF. The full variable domain, rest sourced from reference TRBV7-9 and TRBJ2-2, is DTGVSQNPRHKITKRGQNVTFRCDPISEHNRLYWYRQTLGQGPEFLTYFQNEAQLEKSRLLSDRFSAERPKGSFSTLEIQRTEQGDSAMYLCASSMGLAGELFFGEGSRLTVL.

This chain links TRBV6-2 or TRBV6-3 with TRBJ2-5; D is perhaps TRBD1 (6 bases). Germline V CDR1 and CDR2: MNHEY, SVGEGT. The CDR3 covers 19 residues. Deletions cut 0 bases from V and 5 bases from J, with 25 bases between. The CDR3 nucleotides read TGTGCCAGCAGTTACTCGACAGGCCCCCGGCGCAGCGGTATGGAGACCCAGTACTTC. Its protein product is CASSYSTGPRRSGMETQYF.